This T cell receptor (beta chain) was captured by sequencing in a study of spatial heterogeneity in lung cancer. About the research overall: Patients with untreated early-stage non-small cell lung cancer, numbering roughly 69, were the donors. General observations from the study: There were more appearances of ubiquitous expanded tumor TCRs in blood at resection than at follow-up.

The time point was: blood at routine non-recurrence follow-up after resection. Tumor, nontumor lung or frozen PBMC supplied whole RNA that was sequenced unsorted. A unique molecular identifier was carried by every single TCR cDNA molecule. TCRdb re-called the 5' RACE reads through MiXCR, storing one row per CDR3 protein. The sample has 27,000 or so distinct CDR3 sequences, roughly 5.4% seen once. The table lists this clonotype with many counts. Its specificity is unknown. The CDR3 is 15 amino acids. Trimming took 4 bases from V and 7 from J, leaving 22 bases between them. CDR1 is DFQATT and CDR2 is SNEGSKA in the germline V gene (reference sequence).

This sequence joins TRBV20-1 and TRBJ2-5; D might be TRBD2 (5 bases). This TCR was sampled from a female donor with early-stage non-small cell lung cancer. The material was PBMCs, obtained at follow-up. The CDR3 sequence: CSAKPDNRERVTQYF. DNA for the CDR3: TGCAGTGCTAAACCAGACAATCGGGAACGCGTGACCCAGTACTTC.